Following are 23 T cell receptor beta chains from one sample sequenced in a study of CD8 T cells in ankylosing spondylitis. TCRdb recomputed calls from the 5' RACE reads with MiXCR, one row per CDR3 protein. The sample has approximately 400,000 distinct CDR3 sequences; 17% are singletons. No cognate antigen is known for these TCRs. Study observations and caveats: Seemingly characteristic of ankylosing spondylitis blood was a TCR beta motif consisting of fewer than 10 highly homologous variants.

Sequenced: blood, either unsorted or a sorted T cell fraction (not recorded which). The receptors here all came from a male donor with ankylosing spondylitis.

V is TRBV7-2 and J is TRBJ2-4; TRBD2 matches at 7 bases. The CDR3 runs to 18 residues. The germline CDR1 and CDR2 sequences are SGHTA and FQGNSA. Trimming at V came to 0 bases and at J to 0 bases, leaving 8 bases not matched to a gene. The CDR3 DNA reads TGTGCCAGCAGCTTAGCGTTCGGGGGGTCCTTAGCCAAAAACATTCAGTACTTC. It translates to CASSLAFGGSLAKNIQYF.

This chain links TRBV11-2 with TRBJ2-1, with D tentatively TRBD2 (5 bases). This CDR3 has 15 amino acids. Trimming took 2 bases from V and 2 from J, leaving 10 bases between them. CDR1 SGHAT and CDR2 FQNNGV come from the germline V gene. The CDR3 is CASSLHRGTYNEQFF. CDR3 coding DNA: TGTGCCAGCAGCTTACACCGGGGAACCTACAATGAGCAGTTCTTC.

This clonotype was observed a handful of times. The V gene is TRBV3-1, the J gene TRBJ2-1; 8 bases are a match to TRBD2. The CDR3 runs to 15 residues. Per germline, CDR1 LGHDT and CDR2 YNNKEL (reference sequence). With V trimmed by 4 bases and J by 9 bases, 11 bases remained unmatched. The CDR3 DNA sequence: TGTGCCAGCAGCCCTCGCAGGGGCGGGGGGTCTGAGCAGTTCTTC. Translation gives CASSPRRGGGSEQFF.

This clonotype was seen at least ten times. This chain connects TRBV9 to TRBJ1-1; D is unresolved. The CDR3 extends over 14 amino acids. V lost 2 bases and J 4 bases, leaving 12 bases between the germline ends. Germline-derived CDR1 and CDR2 are SGDLS and YYNGEE. The CDR3, as DNA: TGTGCCAGCAGCGTGGGAGGTATCGGCACTGAAGCTTTCTTT. Residues: CASSVGGIGTEAFF.

The sample holds a few counts of this clonotype. CDR3 DNA sequence: TGCGCCAGCAGCGGGGACAGGGGGAGTGCTGAAGCTTTCTTT. Its translation: CASSGDRGSAEAFF. The chain has TRBV5-1 and TRBJ1-1; TRBD1 matches 11 bases. With 4 bases clipped from V and 6 bases from J, the junction kept 5 bases outside the gene matches. The CDR3 sequence is 14 residues long. Germline V lookup: CDR1 SGHRS, CDR2 YFSETQ.

This clonotype was seen ten or more times. The CDR3 is CASSLAQGPYEQYF. Here the CDR3 DNA reads TGTGCCAGCAGTTTAGCGCAGGGTCCCTACGAGCAGTACTTC. The rearrangement uses TRBV12-3 or TRBV12-4 and TRBJ2-7; D is possibly TRBD1 (5 bases). CDR3 length: 14 residues. Trimming stripped 0 bases from V and 2 bases from J, with 8 bases between.

The chain is built from TRBV6-2 or TRBV6-3 and TRBJ1-5; D not resolved. Germline V gene data show CDR1 as MNHEY and CDR2 as SVGEGT. This CDR3 has 14 residues. V was clipped by 2 bases and J by 6 bases, with 11 bases between them. The CDR3 DNA follows: TGTGCCAGCAGTTACAGTGGGCGGAGTCAGCCCCAGCATTTT. Encoded protein: CASSYSGRSQPQHF.

The rearrangement links TRBV18 to TRBJ2-7, with D perhaps TRBD1 or TRBD2 (6 bases each). This CDR3 region has 16 residues. CDR1 is KGHSH and CDR2 is LQKENI in the germline V gene. The V and J ends lost 4 bases and 5 bases respectively, with 21 bases between them. In DNA form, the CDR3 reads TGTGCCAGCTCACTCGGGTCTTCGGGAAGGGGGGACGAGCAGTACTTC. Translation gives CASSLGSSGRGDEQYF.

The genes are TRBV5-1 and TRBJ2-1; D may be TRBD1 or TRBD2 (5 bases each). Trimming took off 6 bases at V and 5 bases at J, with 15 bases between the two ends. The CDR3 totals 14 residues. CDR1 and CDR2 (germline): SGHRS, YFSETQ. The CDR3 DNA reads TGCGCCAGCAACCCGGGACCTGGCAACAATGAGCAGTTCTTC. Amino acids: CASNPGPGNNEQFF.

This clonotype was recorded a few times. The chain employs TRBV6-6 and TRBJ2-1, with 13 bases matching TRBD2. The CDR3 is 13 amino acids. Germline CDR1 is MNHNY and CDR2 is SVGAGI (reference sequence). V was clipped by 8 bases and J by 5 bases; unmatched bases: 0. The CDR3 region has the DNA TGTGCCAGCGGGACTAGCGGGAACAATGAGCAGTTCTTC. Translation: CASGTSGNNEQFF.

The rearrangement links TRBV24-1 to TRBJ2-3, with D perhaps given as TRBD1 or TRBD2 (6 bases each). The CDR3 runs to 15 residues. The germline V and J ends were trimmed by 3 bases and 5 bases, with 14 bases remaining between them. Germline V gives CDR1 KGHDR, CDR2 SFDVKD. CDR3 protein: CATSDPRGPGDTQYF. The CDR3 nucleotides read TGTGCCACCAGTGATCCCCGGGGGCCCGGAGATACGCAGTATTTT.

This clonotype was seen at least ten times. In DNA form, the CDR3 reads TGTGCCAGCACCGGTAGCGGGGATCGCTCCTACAATGAGCAGTTCTTC. It is translated as CASTGSGDRSYNEQFF. The chain is built from TRBV12-3 or TRBV12-4 and TRBJ2-1; 8 bases fit TRBD2. This CDR3 comprises 16 residues. With 7 bases clipped from V and 0 bases from J, the junction kept 8 bases outside the gene matches.

This chain links TRBV7-3 with TRBJ2-3; possibly TRBD1 or TRBD2 for D (5 bases each). This CDR3 is built from 16 residues. The germline gives CDR1 SGHTA, CDR2 FQGTGA. Deletions cut 3 bases from V and 1 base from J, with 14 bases between. CDR3 DNA: TGTGCCAGCAGCTTGAGGGGATCGCGGGGCACAGATACGCAGTATTTT. Protein product: CASSLRGSRGTDTQYF.

This clonotype was counted ten times or more. At one boundary the junction diverges from the germline segment, which might be a read error. The V call is TRBV20-1, the J call TRBJ1-6; 9 bases are shared with TRBD1. The CDR3 is made up of 15 amino acids. CDR1 and CDR2 from the germline V gene are DFQATT and SNEGSKA (reference sequence). DNA for the CDR3: TGCAGTGCGAGAGAGGGACAGGGCAGCGGCTCACCCCTCCACTTT. Protein product: CSAREGQGSGSPLHF.

This chain uses TRBV18 with TRBJ2-7; tentative D call: TRBD1 (6 bases). Germline loops: CDR1 KGHSH, CDR2 LQKENI. The CDR3 extends over 14 amino acids. Trimming pared 2 bases from V and 3 bases from J, leaving 11 bases between. CDR3 sequence (DNA): TGTGCCAGCTCACCAACACAGGGAGTCTACGAGCAGTACTTC. Translation: CASSPTQGVYEQYF. Looking up the rest from reference TRBV18 and TRBJ2-7 gives the full variable domain: NAGVMQNPRHLVRRRGQEARLRCSPMKGHSHVYWYRQLPEEGLKFMVYLQKENIIDESGMPKERFSAEFPKEGPSILRIQQVVRGDSAAYFCASSPTQGVYEQYFGPGTRLTVT.

There are many counts of this clonotype. The gene calls are TRBV5-1 and TRBJ2-1; 9 nucleotides agree with TRBD1. The CDR3 covers 15 residues. Unmatched junction bases numbered 5, after V lost 0 bases and J lost 7 bases. The V gene's germline CDR1 is SGHRS and CDR2 YFSETQ. The CDR3 reads CASSLAGQGFNEQFF. The CDR3 nucleotides are TGCGCCAGCAGCTTGGCGGGACAGGGTTTTAATGAGCAGTTCTTC.

This clonotype was found a few times. This chain links TRBV7-2 with TRBJ2-1; D might be TRBD1 or TRBD2, each matching 7 bases. V was clipped by 5 bases and J by 6 bases, with 20 bases between them. The V gene's germline CDR1 is SGHTA and CDR2 FQGNSA. CDR3 length equals 16 residues. CDR3 DNA sequence: TGTGCCAGCAGCAACCCGTTCAGGGAGGGGGCCAATGAGCAGTTCTTC. This codes for CASSNPFREGANEQFF.

This clonotype was counted only a few times. V gene TRBV20-1 combines with J gene TRBJ1-1; TRBD1 might be the D (6 bases). Trimming shortened V by 6 bases and J by 5 bases, and 16 bases separated the two germline ends. The CDR3 is made up of 13 amino acids. Germline V CDR1 and CDR2: DFQATT, SNEGSKA (reference sequence). The CDR3: CSAGGGAGTEAFF. The CDR3 nucleotides read TGCAGTGCCGGGGGGGGCGCAGGGACTGAAGCTTTCTTT.

This clonotype was detected only a few times. This chain joins TRBV20-1 and TRBJ1-1, with D unresolved. This CDR3 is built from 12 residues. V was pared by 6 bases and J by 6 bases, with 14 bases between. The germline CDR1 and CDR2 sequences are DFQATT and SNEGSKA (reference sequence). The CDR3 is CSALSGGSEAFF. The CDR3 DNA reads TGCAGTGCCCTAAGTGGTGGTTCTGAAGCTTTCTTT.

This clonotype was found a few times. The V call is TRBV15, the J call TRBJ1-2, with D unresolved. This CDR3 spans 13 amino acids. Germline CDR1 LNHNV, CDR2 YYDKDF (reference sequence). The V end lost 6 bases, the J end lost 2 bases, and 10 bases lay between the germline ends. Written as DNA, the CDR3 is TGTGCCACCAGAGGCGCGGGGAACTATGGCTACACCTTC. Translating it yields CATRGAGNYGYTF.

This chain joins TRBV25-1 and TRBJ1-5; D gene unclear. The CDR3 length is 13 residues. Germline CDR1 and CDR2: MGHDK and SYGVNS. Trimming shortened V by 1 base and J by 5 bases, and 6 bases separated the two germline ends. The CDR3 bases are TGTGCCAGCAGTGAATTCGGGGATCAGCCCCAGCATTTT. It specifies CASSEFGDQPQHF.

This clonotype has a single count. The genes are TRBV5-6 and TRBJ2-5, with D possibly TRBD2 on 5 matching bases. The CDR3 spans 14 residues. The V gene's germline CDR1 is SGHDT and CDR2 YYEEEE. V lost 1 base and J 1 base, leaving 8 bases between the germline ends. CDR3 bases: TGTGCCAGCAGCTTGCTCCGGGGCCAAGAGACCCAGTACTTC. It codes for CASSLLRGQETQYF.

This clonotype was counted many times. The chain uses TRBV12-3 or TRBV12-4 and TRBJ1-6; the match to TRBD1 covers 7 bases. The CDR3 runs to 19 residues. V dropped 3 bases and J dropped 0; count of bases not matched to a gene: 11. CDR3 bases: TGTGCCAGCAGTTTTTTTGACAGGGTCGCAAGCTCCTATAATTCACCCCTCCACTTT. Its translation is CASSFFDRVASSYNSPLHF.